These 24 T cell receptor beta chains originate from one sample sequenced in a study of tumor-infiltrating lymphocytes in primary liver carcinoma. cDNA specific to TCR beta was made from 500 ng of total RNA, with a constant-region primer employed for priming. Slightly modified ARM-PCR, run as three nested multiplex PCR rounds, produced the TCR beta libraries. In the first two PCR rounds, TRBV1-TRBV30 forward primers were paired with a C-beta reverse primer, and each round lasted roughly 9 cycles. TCRdb ran MiXCR on the multiplex PCR reads and lists one entry per CDR3 protein. Of 40,000 to 60,000 distinct CDR3 sequences listed, 65% to 80% are singletons. For each extraction, RNA and DNA were obtained together from around 20-30 mg of unsorted bulk tissue. The specimen sequenced was liver tumor tissue from sampling region 5. Documented subset: tumor region T5, tumor centre. All receptors derive from a man between 40 and 49 years old with primary liver carcinoma and hepatitis B virus infection.

Judged by abundance, this clonotype is medium-sized (0.01 to 0.1%). The gene calls are TRBV11-2 and TRBJ1-1; D possibly corresponds to TRBD1 (5 bases). Germline CDR1 reads SGHAT; CDR2 reads FQNNGV. V lost 5 bases, J lost 0 bases, and 16 bases lay in between. This CDR3 spans 16 amino acids. The DNA for the CDR3 is TGTGCCAGCAGCCCTTTACCGGACACCATGAACACTGAAGCTTTCTTT. Translated: CASSPLPDTMNTEAFF.

With respect to this clonotype: The junction differs from germline at one of its ends, possibly a read error. The V and J genes are TRBV25-1 and TRBJ2-1; 9 nucleotides align to TRBD2. CDR3 length: 15 residues. From germline, CDR1 is MGHDK and CDR2 SYGVNS. The CDR3 region has the DNA TGTGCCAACAGTGAATTGGATAGCGGGAGTAATGAGCAGCTCTTC. Translation: CANSELDSGSNEQLF.

V is TRBV7-9 and J is TRBJ2-5; 8 bases map to TRBD1. V lost 5 bases to trimming and J lost 7 bases; unmatched junction nucleotides: 9. Germline CDR1 reads SEHNR; CDR2 reads FQNEAQ (reference sequence). This CDR3 is built from 14 residues. CDR3 amino acids: CASSSRQGTGTQYF. CDR3 nucleotides: TGTGCCAGCAGCAGCAGACAGGGGACAGGGACCCAGTACTTC. The variable domain in full, completed from reference TRBV7-9 and TRBJ2-5, reads DTGVSQNPRHKITKRGQNVTFRCDPISEHNRLYWYRQTLGQGPEFLTYFQNEAQLEKSRLLSDRFSAERPKGSFSTLEIQRTEQGDSAMYLCASSSRQGTGTQYFGPGTRLLVL.

About this clonotype: An end of the junction differs from the germline gene, which may be a read error. The CDR3 is CASSQKEYGYTF. CDR3 nucleotides: TGTGCCAGCAGCCAAAAGGAGTATGGCTACACTTTC. V usage is TRBV4-2 and J usage is TRBJ1-2; D ambiguous. CDR1 LGHNA and CDR2 YNFKEQ come from the germline V gene. There are 12 residues in the CDR3.

The table lists this clonotype with a count of one. One end of the junction fails to match germline, which may point to a read error. The CDR3 coding sequence is TGCGCCAGCAGGAGACTGCATAACAATGAGCAGCTCTTC. This translates into CASRRLHNNEQLF. J is TRBJ2-1 and V is TRBV10-2; the D is unclear. This CDR3 spans 13 amino acids. CDR1 and CDR2 from the germline V gene are WSHSY and SAAADI.

Comment on this clonotype: A junction end diverges from the germline sequence, so it may reflect a read error. V gene TRBV5-6 combines with J gene TRBJ2-3; 8 bases line up with TRBD2. CDR3 size: 23 residues. CDR1 and CDR2 from the germline V gene are SGHDT and YYEEEE. CDR3: CASSSILWTPRTGRGRGTDTQYF. The CDR3 DNA sequence: TGTGCCAGTAGCTCCATCCTCTGGACACCTCGCACCGGGAGGGGTAGGGGCACAGATACGCAGTATTTT.

This clonotype was observed a single time. Sequence at one end of the junction differs from germline and may be a read error. The CDR3 DNA sequence: TGCGCCAGTAGTATCCCGGGTCGACAAGAGGCCCAGTACTTC. Translation: CASSIPGRQEAQYF. The chain carries TRBV19 and TRBJ2-5, with D uncertain. The CDR3 is made up of 14 amino acids. The germline V gene has CDR1 LNHDA and CDR2 SQIVND (reference sequence).

As regards this clonotype: A clone one base away is much larger, so this may be a read error. The chain has TRBV5-5 and TRBJ2-4; D may match TRBD1 or TRBD2 (6 bases each). The CDR3 has 14 residues. The germline V gene has CDR1 SGHKS and CDR2 YYEKEE (reference sequence). CDR3 loop: CASGLEGGKNIQYF. The CDR3 region has the DNA TGTGCCAGCGGCTTGGAGGGGGGCAAAAACATTCAGTACTTC.

This clonotype has a single count. The CDR3 ends on some other residue instead of the conserved phenylalanine or tryptophan, so this is likely a read error. J is TRBJ2-7 and V is TRBV4-2, with D maybe TRBD2 (6 bases). This CDR3 has 16 amino acids. Germline V gene sequence: CDR1 LGHNA, CDR2 YNFKEQ. The DNA for the CDR3 is TGTGCCACCAGCCAAGGGGAGCTAGTGGGAGGCCACGAGCAGTACTTA. Residues: CATSQGELVGGHEQYL.

This clonotype has more than one count but fewer than ten. This chain joins TRBV4-2 and TRBJ1-6; possibly TRBD1 for D (6 bases). V was shortened by 6 bases and J by 8 bases, with 20 bases between the two germline ends. Germline CDR1 reads LGHNA; CDR2 reads YNFKEQ. This CDR3 spans 16 amino acids. The CDR3 region is CASSESQGGAYSPLHF. The CDR3 region has the DNA TGTGCCAGCAGTGAATCCCAAGGGGGGGCTTATTCACCCCTCCACTTT.

This clonotype came up many times. The chain combines TRBV6-6 with TRBJ1-2; D ambiguous. CDR3 size: 14 residues. V was pared by 4 bases and J by 0 bases, with 9 bases between. Germline CDR1 and CDR2: MNHNY and SVGAGI (reference sequence). The CDR3 nucleotides are TGTGCCAGCAGTTCGCGACCGTCTAACTATGGCTACACCTTC. Translating gives CASSSRPSNYGYTF.

A note on this clonotype: Germline and junction disagree at one end, which may indicate a read error. The J gene is TRBJ2-7, the V gene TRBV6-5, with TRBD2 matching 9 bases. The CDR3 runs 16 residues. The germline V gene has CDR1 MNHEY and CDR2 SVGAGI. Written as DNA, the CDR3 is TGTGCCGGCAGTTACTTCTTAGCGGGAGAGGATTACGAGCAGTACTTC. It yields the protein CAGSYFLAGEDYEQYF.

In this sample, this clonotype turned up once. V gene TRBV28 combines with J gene TRBJ2-1; a possible D gene is TRBD2 (6 bases). With 5 bases removed from V and 7 bases from J, the gap between germline ends came to 21 bases. The germline CDR1 and CDR2 sequences are MDHEN and SYDVKM. The CDR3 is made up of 16 amino acids. The CDR3 DNA is TGTGCCAGCAGTCGGAGACTTGCGGGAACCACTAATGAGCAGTTCTTC. Encoded protein: CASSRRLAGTTNEQFF.

This clonotype was seen repeatedly, ten times or more. The rearrangement links TRBV6-5 to TRBJ1-1; D is unresolved. The ends were cut back, 5 bases at V and 1 base at J, with 11 bases in the middle. The CDR3 contains 14 residues. Germline CDR1 MNHEY, CDR2 SVGAGI. The CDR3 sequence is CASSPFIPNTEAFF. Written as DNA, the CDR3 is TGTGCCAGCAGTCCTTTTATCCCGAACACTGAAGCTTTCTTT.

About this clonotype: The CDR3 does not end in the conserved phenylalanine or tryptophan, so this is likely a read error. This sequence joins TRBV10-1 and TRBJ2-1; no definite D call. Germline V gene lookup returns CDR1 WNHNN and CDR2 SYGVQD (reference sequence). V was trimmed by 10 bases and J by 4 bases, leaving 8 bases between them. This CDR3 comprises 11 residues. This chain's CDR3 is CATYFYNEQFC. CDR3 coding DNA: TGCGCCACCTACTTTTACAATGAGCAGTTCTGC.

Points on this clonotype: The conserved closing phenylalanine or tryptophan is absent in this CDR3, likely reflecting a read error. The CDR3 loop reads CASSRRLVAGGGSGYEQYL. As DNA, the CDR3 is TGCGCCAGCAGCCGTAGATTGGTAGCGGGAGGGGGGTCGGGCTACGAGCAGTACCTC. V usage is TRBV4-1 and J usage is TRBJ2-7, with TRBD2 identical over 11 bases. There are 19 residues in the CDR3. The J segment lost 3 bases and the V segment lost 4 bases, leaving 17 bases of the junction unmatched. Per germline, CDR1 MGHRA and CDR2 YSYEKL.

This clonotype was seen at least ten times. A much larger clone differs by one base, so this may be a read error. This chain links TRBV29-1 with TRBJ1-4; the D gene is possibly TRBD1 (6 bases). CDR3 length: 13 amino acids. The germline V gene encodes CDR1 SQVTM and CDR2 ANQGSEA. The DNA of the CDR3 is TGCGGCGTCGAGAAGGACAGTAATGAAAAACTGTTTTTT. As protein: CGVEKDSNEKLFF.

This clonotype has a single count. A much bigger clone sits one base away, suggesting this may be a read error. The chain uses TRBV28 and TRBJ1-1; 7 nucleotides line up with TRBD1. The germline CDR1 and CDR2 sequences are MDHEN and SYDVKM. This CDR3 spans 13 amino acids. The CDR3 DNA is TGTGCCGGCAGGACAGGACCGAACACTGAAGCTTCCTTT. This gives the protein CAGRTGPNTEASF.

There are a few counts of this clonotype. The chain couples TRBV28 to TRBJ2-7; D tentatively reads TRBD1 or TRBD2 (6 bases each). Trimming left V 10 bases short and J 1 base short, with 26 bases between. Germline loops: CDR1 MDHEN, CDR2 SYDVKM. CDR3 length equals 17 residues. CDR3 sequence reads: CATLMTGAPDDSYEQYF. The CDR3 nucleotides are TGTGCCACCCTCATGACGGGGGCCCCAGATGATTCCTACGAGCAGTACTTC.

This clonotype was observed many times. The chain couples TRBV20-1 to TRBJ1-3; 8 bases align to TRBD1. CDR1 and CDR2 from the germline V gene are DFQATT and SNEGSKA (reference sequence). The CDR3 is 17 residues long. J lost 3 bases, V lost 0 bases, and 10 bases had no gene match. The CDR3 is CSARDSTGGLGGNTIYF. CDR3 sequence (DNA): TGCAGTGCTAGAGATTCCACAGGGGGATTAGGTGGAAACACCATATATTTT.

The rearrangement uses TRBV11-2 and TRBJ2-3; D unclear. The V and J ends lost 9 bases and 2 bases respectively, with 15 bases between them. Germline CDR1 SGHAT, CDR2 FQNNGV. This CDR3 spans 14 amino acids. CDR3 DNA sequence: TGTGCCAGTTGCTTAGAAAGAGACACAGATACGCAGTATTTT. Protein product: CASCLERDTDTQYF. The full variable domain, with the rest looked up from reference TRBV11-2 and TRBJ2-3, is EAGVAQSPRYKIIEKRQSVAFWCNPISGHATLYWYQQILGQGPKLLIQFQNNGVVDDSQLPKDRFSAERLKGVDSTLKIQPAKLEDSAVYLCASCLERDTDTQYFGPGTRLTVL.

Turning to this clonotype: Without the conserved terminal phenylalanine or tryptophan, this CDR3 likely stems from a read error. The chain employs TRBV11-2 and TRBJ2-7; the D is unclear. From germline, CDR1 is SGHAT and CDR2 FQNNGV. This CDR3 comprises 15 residues. The CDR3 sequence is CTSSLSVGISYEQYI. CDR3 nucleotides: TGTACCAGCAGCCTATCTGTAGGAATATCCTACGAGCAGTACATC.

This clonotype was recorded once. One end of the junction varies from germline; a read error may be responsible. The rearrangement joins TRBV12-3 or TRBV12-4 to TRBJ1-1, with D possibly TRBD1 on 5 matching bases. The CDR3 extends over 13 amino acids. The CDR3: CASSEGLSGEAFF. In DNA form, the CDR3 reads TGTGCCAGCAGTGAGGGGCTATCGGGTGAAGCCTTCTTT.

As concerns this clonotype: It may be a read error: a sequence one base away is much more abundant. The rearrangement uses TRBV7-9 and TRBJ2-2; 7 bases fit TRBD1. CDR3 length: 13 residues. CDR1 and CDR2 (germline): SEHNR, FQNEAQ (reference sequence). V shed 6 bases and J 6 bases; nucleotides not matched to a gene: 4. The CDR3 sequence is CASSFQGAGELFF. CDR3 nucleotide sequence: TGTGCCAGCAGTTTTCAGGGGGCCGGGGAGCTGTTTTTT.